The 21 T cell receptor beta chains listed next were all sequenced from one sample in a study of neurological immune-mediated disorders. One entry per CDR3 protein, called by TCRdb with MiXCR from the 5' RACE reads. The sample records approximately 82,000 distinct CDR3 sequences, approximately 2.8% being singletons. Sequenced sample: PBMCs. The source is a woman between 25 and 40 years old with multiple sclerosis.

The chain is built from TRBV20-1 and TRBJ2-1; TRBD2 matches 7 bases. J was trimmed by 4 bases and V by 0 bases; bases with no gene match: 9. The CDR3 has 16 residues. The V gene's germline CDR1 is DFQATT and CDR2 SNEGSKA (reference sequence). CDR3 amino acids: CSAREGSGGGYNEQFF. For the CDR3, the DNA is TGCAGTGCTAGAGAGGGTAGTGGGGGGGGTTACAATGAGCAGTTCTTC.

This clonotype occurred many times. The CDR3 DNA sequence: TGTGCCAGCTCACCATTGGACGAAGGCGAGACCCAGTACTTC. Translation: CASSPLDEGETQYF. The gene calls are TRBV18 and TRBJ2-5, with D hard to call. The CDR3 length is 14 residues. The V and J ends lost 2 bases and 5 bases respectively, with 12 bases between them. Looked up from germline, CDR1 is KGHSH and CDR2 is LQKENI.

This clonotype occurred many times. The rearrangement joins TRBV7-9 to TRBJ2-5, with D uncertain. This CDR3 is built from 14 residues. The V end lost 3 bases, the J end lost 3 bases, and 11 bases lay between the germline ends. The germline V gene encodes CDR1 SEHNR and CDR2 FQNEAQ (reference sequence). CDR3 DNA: TGTGCCAGCAGCTTGGGTAACGCCGAAGAGACCCAGTACTTC. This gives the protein CASSLGNAEETQYF.

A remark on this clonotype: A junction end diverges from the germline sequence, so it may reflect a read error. The CDR3 sequence is CASSEGQSNSPLNF. In nucleotides, the CDR3 is TGTGCCAGCTCAGAAGGACAGAGTAATTCACCCCTCAACTTT. The chain is built from TRBV18 and TRBJ1-6, with TRBD1 as a possible D gene (6 bases). The V gene's germline CDR1 is KGHSH and CDR2 LQKENI. This CDR3 contains 14 residues.

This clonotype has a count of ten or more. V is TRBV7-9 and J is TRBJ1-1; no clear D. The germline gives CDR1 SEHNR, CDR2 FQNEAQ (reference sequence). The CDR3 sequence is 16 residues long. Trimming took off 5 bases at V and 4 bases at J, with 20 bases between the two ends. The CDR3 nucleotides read TGTGCCAGCAGCCCTCAAGGGCAGTGGCCGGGCACTGAAGCTTTCTTT. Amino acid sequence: CASSPQGQWPGTEAFF.

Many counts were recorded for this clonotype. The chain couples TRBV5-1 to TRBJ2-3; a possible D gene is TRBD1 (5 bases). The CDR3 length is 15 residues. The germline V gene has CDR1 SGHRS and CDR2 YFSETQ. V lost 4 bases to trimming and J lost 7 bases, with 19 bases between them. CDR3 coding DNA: TGCGCCAGCAGCAGATTCGGCCAGGGTTCGAATACGCAGTATTTT. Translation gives CASSRFGQGSNTQYF.

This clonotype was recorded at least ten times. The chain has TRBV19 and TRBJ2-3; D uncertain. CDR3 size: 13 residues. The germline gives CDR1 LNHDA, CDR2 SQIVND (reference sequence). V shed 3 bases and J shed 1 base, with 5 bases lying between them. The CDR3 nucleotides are TGTGCCAGTAGTATGGCTGGCACAGATACGCAGTATTTT. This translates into CASSMAGTDTQYF.

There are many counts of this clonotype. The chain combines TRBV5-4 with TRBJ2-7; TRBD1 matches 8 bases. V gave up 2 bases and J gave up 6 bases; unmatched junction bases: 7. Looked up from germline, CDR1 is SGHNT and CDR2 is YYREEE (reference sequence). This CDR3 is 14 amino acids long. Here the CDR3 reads CASSLTGTGSEQYF. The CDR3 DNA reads TGTGCCAGCAGCTTAACCGGGACAGGTAGCGAGCAGTACTTC.

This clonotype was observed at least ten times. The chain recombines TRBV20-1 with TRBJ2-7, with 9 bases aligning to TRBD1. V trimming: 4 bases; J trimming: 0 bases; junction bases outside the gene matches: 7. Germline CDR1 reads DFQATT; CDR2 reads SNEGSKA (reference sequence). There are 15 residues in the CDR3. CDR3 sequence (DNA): TGCAGTGCTACCAGACAGGGGGGTATCTCCTACGAGCAGTACTTC. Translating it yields CSATRQGGISYEQYF.

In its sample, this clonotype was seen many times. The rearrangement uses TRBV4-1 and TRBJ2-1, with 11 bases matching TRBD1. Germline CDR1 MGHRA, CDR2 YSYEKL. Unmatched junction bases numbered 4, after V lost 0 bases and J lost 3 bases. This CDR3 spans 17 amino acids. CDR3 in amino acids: CASSQDRTGGIYNEQFF. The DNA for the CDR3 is TGCGCCAGCAGCCAAGACCGGACAGGGGGCATCTACAATGAGCAGTTCTTC.

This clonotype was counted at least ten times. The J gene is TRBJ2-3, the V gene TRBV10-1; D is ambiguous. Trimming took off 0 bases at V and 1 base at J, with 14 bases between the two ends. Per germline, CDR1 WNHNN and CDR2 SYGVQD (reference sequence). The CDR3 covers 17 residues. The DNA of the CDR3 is TGCGCCAGCAGTGAGTCCGGCTCTGGAAGCGGCACAGATACGCAGTATTTT. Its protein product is CASSESGSGSGTDTQYF.

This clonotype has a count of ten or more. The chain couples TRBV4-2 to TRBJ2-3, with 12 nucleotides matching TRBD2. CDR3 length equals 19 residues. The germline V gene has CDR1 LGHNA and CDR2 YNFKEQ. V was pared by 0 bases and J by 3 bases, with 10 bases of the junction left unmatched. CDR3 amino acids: CASSQEGGASGRVTDTQYF. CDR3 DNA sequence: TGTGCCAGCAGCCAAGAAGGGGGTGCTAGCGGGAGGGTAACAGATACGCAGTATTTT.

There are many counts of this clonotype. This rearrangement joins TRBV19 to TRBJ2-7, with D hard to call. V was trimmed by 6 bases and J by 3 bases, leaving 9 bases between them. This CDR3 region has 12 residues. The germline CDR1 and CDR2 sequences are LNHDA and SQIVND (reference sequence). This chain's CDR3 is CASSQNGYEQYF. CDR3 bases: TGTGCCAGTAGCCAGAATGGCTACGAGCAGTACTTC. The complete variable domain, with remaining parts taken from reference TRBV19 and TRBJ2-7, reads DGGITQSPKYLFRKEGQNVTLSCEQNLNHDAMYWYRQDPGQGLRLIYYSQIVNDFQKGDIAEGYSVSREKKESFPLTVTSAQKNPTAFYLCASSQNGYEQYFGPGTRLTVT.

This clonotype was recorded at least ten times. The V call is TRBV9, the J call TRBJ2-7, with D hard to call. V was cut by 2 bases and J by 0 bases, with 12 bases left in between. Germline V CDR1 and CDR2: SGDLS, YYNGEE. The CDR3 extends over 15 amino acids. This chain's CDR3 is CASSVGLEASYEQYF. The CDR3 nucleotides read TGTGCCAGCAGCGTTGGGTTAGAGGCCTCCTACGAGCAGTACTTC. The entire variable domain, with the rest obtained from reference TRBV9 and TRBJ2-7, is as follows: DSGVTQTPKHLITATGQRVTLRCSPRSGDLSVYWYQQSLDQGLQFLIQYYNGEERAKGNILERFSAQQFPDLHSELNLSSLELGDSALYFCASSVGLEASYEQYFGPGTRLTVT.

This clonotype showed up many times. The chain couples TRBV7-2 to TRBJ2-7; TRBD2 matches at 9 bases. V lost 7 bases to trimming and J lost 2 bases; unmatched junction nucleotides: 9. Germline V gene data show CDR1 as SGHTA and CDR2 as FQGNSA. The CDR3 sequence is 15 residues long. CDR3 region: CASTTSSGTAYEQYF. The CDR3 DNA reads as TGTGCCAGCACTACCTCTAGCGGGACGGCCTACGAGCAGTACTTC.

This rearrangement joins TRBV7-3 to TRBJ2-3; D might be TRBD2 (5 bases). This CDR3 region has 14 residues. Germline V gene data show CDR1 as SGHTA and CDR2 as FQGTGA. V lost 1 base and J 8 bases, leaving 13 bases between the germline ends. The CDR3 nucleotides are TGTGCCAGCAGCTTAAGTCAAGGAGGTGCTACGCAGTATTTT. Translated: CASSLSQGGATQYF.

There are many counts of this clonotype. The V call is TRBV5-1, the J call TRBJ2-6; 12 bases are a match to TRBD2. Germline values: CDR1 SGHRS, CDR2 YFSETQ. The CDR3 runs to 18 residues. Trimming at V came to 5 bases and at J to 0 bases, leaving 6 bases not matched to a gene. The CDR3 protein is CASRLRLAGASGANVLTF. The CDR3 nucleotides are TGCGCCAGCAGACTTCGACTAGCGGGGGCCTCTGGGGCCAACGTCCTGACTTTC.

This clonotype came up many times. The CDR3 region is CASSLDWGTARGDYGYTF. In DNA form, the CDR3 reads TGCGCCAGCAGCTTGGATTGGGGAACGGCCCGGGGGGACTATGGCTACACCTTC. The chain recombines TRBV5-1 with TRBJ1-2; D may be TRBD1 (5 bases). The germline gives CDR1 SGHRS, CDR2 YFSETQ. Trimming shortened V by 0 bases and J by 3 bases, and 21 bases separated the two germline ends. The CDR3 covers 18 residues.

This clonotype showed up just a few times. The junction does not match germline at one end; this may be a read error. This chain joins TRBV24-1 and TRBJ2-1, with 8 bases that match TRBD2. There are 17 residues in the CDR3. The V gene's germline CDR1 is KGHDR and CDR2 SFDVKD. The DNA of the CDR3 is TGTTCCACCAGTGACATCTCGGGCGGGAGGACCTACAATGAGCAGTTCTTC. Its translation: CSTSDISGGRTYNEQFF.

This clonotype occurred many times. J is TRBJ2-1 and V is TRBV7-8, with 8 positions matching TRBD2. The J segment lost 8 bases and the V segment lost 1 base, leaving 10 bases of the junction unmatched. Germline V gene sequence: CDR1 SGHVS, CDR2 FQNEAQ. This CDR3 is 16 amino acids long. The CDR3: CASSLVFAGGRDEQFF. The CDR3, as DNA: TGTGCCAGCAGCTTAGTTTTTGCGGGAGGAAGGGATGAGCAGTTCTTC.

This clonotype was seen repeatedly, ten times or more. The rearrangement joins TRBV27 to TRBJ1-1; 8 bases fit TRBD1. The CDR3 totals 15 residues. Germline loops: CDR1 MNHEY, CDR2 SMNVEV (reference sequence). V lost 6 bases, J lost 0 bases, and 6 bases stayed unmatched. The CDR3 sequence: CASRDGQGLNTEAFF. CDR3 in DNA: TGTGCCAGCAGGGACGGACAGGGATTGAACACTGAAGCTTTCTTT.